This TCR beta chain came from a study of shared T cell receptors in the human thymus. The repertoire was sequenced with immunoSEQ multiplex PCR; TCRdb's copy has only in-frame clones and lacks some. The sample consists of under 700,000 clones, approximately 80% of them appearing once. Per germline, CDR1 SGHDT and CDR2 YYEEEE. The ends were cut back, 4 bases at V and 3 bases at J, with 17 bases in the middle. This CDR3 contains 15 residues. These data are also associated with another study on human thymus T cells. Per that paper: Corrective heart surgery yielded the resections from which the thymus tissue came. Thymic and blood repertoires seemed to show skewed V and J gene use. Related reports documented highly overlapping thymic repertoires among unrelated individuals.

The sequenced material came from thymocytes. The chain has TRBV5-6 and TRBJ2-7; D might be TRBD1 (5 bases). This TCR was sampled from a boy younger than two with a congenital heart defect. CDR3 DNA sequence: TGTGCCAGCAGCCCATTCCGGACAAAGGACTACGAGCAGTACTTC. Translated, it gives CASSPFRTKDYEQYF.